These 13 T cell receptor beta chains were sequenced from one sample in a study of cytomegalovirus exposure and HLA in healthy donors. PCR amplification relied on 60 Vbeta primers (plus 13 Jbeta primers). This table comes from immunoSEQ multiplex PCR, and its TCRdb copy is limited to in-frame clones, with some not included. The sample shows 95,000 to 110,000 clones, about 9.5% of them seen only once. Material for sequencing was PBMCs. The receptors were sampled from a man aged 40-50 years in good health and CMV-seropositive.

This chain joins TRBV19 and TRBJ2-3; 12 nucleotides match TRBD2. The CDR3 contains 14 residues. With 8 bases clipped from V and 1 base from J, the junction kept 1 base outside the gene matches. Germline V CDR1 and CDR2: LNHDA, SQIVND (reference sequence). The CDR3 sequence: CASSSGRGTDTQYF. The CDR3 bases are TGTGCCAGTTCTAGCGGGAGGGGCACAGATACGCAGTATTTT.

The rearrangement joins TRBV5-1 to TRBJ2-2; 14 nucleotides agree with TRBD2. There are 16 residues in the CDR3. The V and J ends lost 4 bases and 8 bases, in that order; junction bases with no gene match: 7. Per germline, CDR1 SGHRS and CDR2 YFSETQ. CDR3: CASSLGTSGRSGELFF. The CDR3 nucleotides are TGCGCCAGCAGCCTGGGGACTAGCGGGAGATCTGGGGAGCTGTTTTTT.

The chain links TRBV25-1 to TRBJ2-7; D remains unclear. The CDR3 extends over 15 amino acids. The germline V gene has CDR1 MGHDK and CDR2 SYGVNS. V lost 2 bases and J 5 bases, leaving 16 bases between the germline ends. Written as DNA, the CDR3 is TGTGCCAGCAGTGAAGACGGTCTGAGCGAAAACGAGCAGTACTTC. It codes for CASSEDGLSENEQYF.

The genes are TRBV6-1 and TRBJ2-7, with D tentatively TRBD2 (6 bases). The germline V gene encodes CDR1 MNHNS and CDR2 SASEGT. V shed 2 bases and J shed 3 bases, with 17 bases lying between them. This CDR3 is 16 amino acids long. The CDR3 reads CASSEILGRDHYEQYF. In DNA form, the CDR3 reads TGTGCCAGCAGTGAAATTTTAGGGCGGGATCACTACGAGCAGTACTTC.

Judged by abundance, this clone is medium-sized. This chain uses TRBV4-2 with TRBJ1-4; D gene unclear. Germline-derived CDR1 and CDR2 are LGHNA and YNFKEQ. This CDR3 is built from 14 residues. V lost 1 base, J lost 3 bases, and 6 bases lay in between. Written as DNA, the CDR3 is TGTGCCAGCAGCCAAGGGCATTCTAATGAAAAACTGTTTTTT. This encodes CASSQGHSNEKLFF.

The chain links TRBV5-1 to TRBJ1-4, with 9 bases lining up with TRBD1. Per germline, CDR1 SGHRS and CDR2 YFSETQ. V was clipped by 0 bases and J by 8 bases; unmatched bases: 8. This CDR3 has 16 residues. CDR3 in amino acids: CASSLGSGQGREKLFF. In DNA, the CDR3 is TGCGCCAGCAGCTTGGGATCGGGACAGGGTCGCGAAAAACTGTTTTTT.

This clone was seen more than once but under ten times. J is TRBJ2-1 and V is TRBV7-6, with D unresolved. CDR3 length: 13 amino acids. In germline, CDR1 is SGHVS, CDR2 FNYEAQ. Trimming stripped 0 bases from V and 8 bases from J, with 8 bases between. DNA for the CDR3: TGTGCCAGCAGCTTAGCGGAGTACGATGAGCAGTTCTTC. Its protein is CASSLAEYDEQFF.

This clone came up a few times. This chain connects TRBV28 to TRBJ2-7; D possibly corresponds to TRBD2 (6 bases). Germline V gene lookup returns CDR1 MDHEN and CDR2 SYDVKM. The CDR3 consists of 13 residues. The germline V and J ends were trimmed by 3 bases and 0 bases, with 6 bases remaining between them. CDR3 in DNA: TGTGCCAGCAGTTTGCGGGACTCCTACGAGCAGTACTTC. It yields the protein CASSLRDSYEQYF. Drawing the rest from reference TRBV28 and TRBJ2-7, the complete variable domain is DVKVTQSSRYLVKRTGEKVFLECVQDMDHENMFWYRQDPGLGLRLIYFSYDVKMKEKGDIPEGYSVSREKKERFSLILESASTNQTSMYLCASSLRDSYEQYFGPGTRLTVT.

This clone was picked up a small number of times. The chain recombines TRBV13 with TRBJ2-1; D not certain. Trimming left V 4 bases short and J 5 bases short, with 15 bases between. Germline V gene lookup returns CDR1 PRHDT and CDR2 FYEKMQ (reference sequence). The CDR3 loop spans 15 amino acids. The CDR3 nucleotides read TGTGCCAGCAGCTCCACCCTAAGCGACCACAATGAGCAGTTCTTC. Protein: CASSSTLSDHNEQFF.

This clone was detected many times. The rearrangement uses TRBV6-6 and TRBJ1-4, with TRBD1 identical over 9 bases. The trim removed 6 bases at V and 5 bases at J, leaving 7 bases unmatched. Germline V lookup: CDR1 MNHNY, CDR2 SVGAGI (reference sequence). The CDR3 is 15 residues long. CDR3: CASRLRQGGNEKLFF. The CDR3, as DNA: TGTGCCAGCAGGCTACGACAGGGGGGGAATGAAAAACTGTTTTTT.

The V gene is TRBV19, the J gene TRBJ2-1; 12 bases line up with TRBD2. The trim removed 5 bases at V and 6 bases at J, leaving 5 bases unmatched. In germline, CDR1 is LNHDA, CDR2 SQIVND (reference sequence). The CDR3 totals 15 residues. The CDR3 protein is CASSAGLAGFNEQFF. The CDR3 DNA is TGTGCCAGTAGTGCTGGACTAGCGGGGTTCAATGAGCAGTTCTTC.

V usage is TRBV6-5 and J usage is TRBJ2-1, with 10 bases aligning to TRBD2. Per germline, CDR1 MNHEY and CDR2 SVGAGI. J gave up 4 bases and V 0 bases, and 3 bases lay outside the gene matches. This CDR3 region has 16 residues. The chain's CDR3 is CASSYSIAGGYNEQFF. CDR3 sequence (DNA): TGTGCCAGCAGTTACTCGATAGCGGGAGGTTACAATGAGCAGTTCTTC.

This chain connects TRBV7-2 to TRBJ2-1; 7 nucleotides align to TRBD2. The CDR3 runs 16 residues. Germline V CDR1 and CDR2: SGHTA, FQGNSA. V gave up 6 bases and J gave up 6 bases; unmatched junction bases: 14. Written as DNA, the CDR3 is TGTGCCAGCAGTTTGCTACTGGGAGGGCCGGGCAATGAGCAGTTCTTC. It codes for CASSLLLGGPGNEQFF. Drawing the rest from reference TRBV7-2 and TRBJ2-1, the complete variable domain is GAGVSQSPSNKVTEKGKDVELRCDPISGHTALYWYRQSLGQGLEFLIYFQGNSAPDKSGLPSDRFSAERTGGSVSTLTIQRTQQEDSAVYLCASSLLLGGPGNEQFFGPGTRLTVL.